A selection of T cell receptor beta chains follows, all from one sample in a study of cytomegalovirus exposure and HLA in healthy donors. Measured with immunoSEQ multiplex PCR; TCRdb has only the in-frame clones, and not every one. The data contain about 250,000 clones, around 65% of them singletons. Sample: PBMCs. All receptors come from a female donor in good health and CMV-seronegative. The CDR3 runs from the conserved cysteine through the conserved F or W. The D gene is left open where the match is weak. Size tells how often a clone was seen (once, few, many) or the class of an expanded clone, and some rows leave it out.

>TRBD2|TRBJ2-7|TRBV19|.
TGTGCCAGTACGGCTGGAGCGGGAACCTACGAGCAGTACTTC
CASTAGAGTYEQYF
>.|TRBJ1-1|TRBV7-2|.
TGTGCCAGCAGTGCCGAGGCGGGGAGCACTGAAGCTTTCTTT
CASSAEAGSTEAFF
>.|TRBJ2-7|TRBV7-9|.
TGTGCCAGCAGCGGGGGCTGGGGGTTGGCCTACGAGCAGTACTTC
CASSGGWGLAYEQYF
>.|TRBJ1-1|TRBV12-5|.
TGTGCTAGTGGTCCCCGGGGCGCGGGGACTGAAGCTTTCTTT
CASGPRGAGTEAFF
>.|TRBJ2-1|TRBV27|.
TGTGCCAGCAGTTCTCAGGTGGTTTCTGACTACAATGAGCAGTTCTTC
CASSSQVVSDYNEQFF
>TRBD1|TRBJ1-1|TRBV6-1|few
TGTGCCAGCAGTGAAGTTACCGGACAGGGGGGCACTGAAGCTTTCTTT
CASSEVTGQGGTEAFF
>.|TRBJ2-3|TRBV5-4|.
TGTGCCAGCAGCTTGGAGAATAGGGAGGGCACAGATACGCAGTATTTT
CASSLENREGTDTQYF
>TRBD2|TRBJ2-1|TRBV9|.
TGTGCCAGCAGCGCGACAGGGGCTTCTAGCGGGAGAAGGGCTGAGCAGTTCTTC
CASSATGASSGRRAEQFF
>TRBD1|TRBJ2-1|TRBV19|.
TGTGCCAGTAGTCCGGACAGGGCGTCCTACAATGAGCAGTTCTTC
CASSPDRASYNEQFF
>.|TRBJ2-2|TRBV7-9|few
TGTGCCAGCAGCTCCCCCCAGGACACCGGGGAGCTGTTTTTT
CASSSPQDTGELFF
>TRBD1|TRBJ1-3|TRBV28|few
TGTGCCAGCGGACAGGGGGCAGGTAGAAACACCATATATTTT
CASGQGAGRNTIYF
>TRBD2|TRBJ2-2|TRBV5-8|.
TGTGCCAGCAGCCACGGGACTAGCGGGTTGACCGGGGAGCTGTTTTTT
CASSHGTSGLTGELFF
>.|TRBJ1-5|TRBV2|.
TGTGCCAGCAGCGGGGGGCCTCTAGTCAATCAGCCCCAGCATTTT
CASSGGPLVNQPQHF
>TRBD1|TRBJ1-2|TRBV7-9|.
TGTGCCAGCAGCCCGGGACAGGGGAGTGGCTACACCTTC
CASSPGQGSGYTF
>TRBD2|TRBJ2-1|TRBV30|.
TGTGCCTGGAGTGTCGTGACTAGCGGCTACAATGAGCAGTTCTTC
CAWSVVTSGYNEQFF
>.|TRBJ1-1|TRBV28|.
TGTGCCAGCAGAGACACCCTGAACACTGAAGCTTTCTTT
CASRDTLNTEAFF
>.|TRBJ1-3|TRBV28|.
TGTGCCAGCGGCAGGACACCTGGAAACACCATATATTTT
CASGRTPGNTIYF
>TRBD1|TRBJ2-7|TRBV11-1|.
TGTGCCAGCAGTGCACAAATACAGGGGGCTATCGAGCAGTACTTC
CASSAQIQGAIEQYF
>TRBD2|TRBJ2-1|TRBV10-3|.
TGTGCCATCAGTGCCATGACTAGCGGTTCCTACAATGAGCAGTTCTTC
CAISAMTSGSYNEQFF
>TRBD2|TRBJ2-1|TRBV5-1|.
TGCGCCAGCAGCTTGGTGGCTAGCGGGAGCAATTCTGAGCAGTTCTTC
CASSLVASGSNSEQFF
>TRBD2|TRBJ2-3|TRBV6-1|.
TGTGCCAGCAGTGGGACTAGCGGGAGGTTCCGCACAGATACGCAGTATTTT
CASSGTSGRFRTDTQYF
>.|TRBJ2-2|TRBV10-2|.
TGCGCCAGCAGTCTCCCCACCGGGGAGCTGTTTTTT
CASSLPTGELFF
>TRBD1|TRBJ2-7|TRBV10-3|.
TGTGCCCCTCGGACAGGAACCTACGAGCAGTACTTC
CAPRTGTYEQYF
>TRBD2|TRBJ2-1|TRBV9|.
TGTGCCAGCAGCGTAGATCTAGCGGGAGCCCTCAATGAGCAGTTCTTC
CASSVDLAGALNEQFF
>TRBD1|TRBJ1-2|TRBV5-6|few
TGTGCCAGCAGCTTTAGAGACCGGGACAGGGGCTATGGCTACACCTTC
CASSFRDRDRGYGYTF
>.|TRBJ2-7|TRBV10-3|.
TGTGCCATCAAGGAGGGCTCGAGCTCCTACGAGCAGTACTTC
CAIKEGSSSYEQYF
>.|TRBJ1-2|TRBV5-1|once
TGCGCCAGCAGCCAGGAGGGGTCCAACTATGGCTACACCTTC
CASSQEGSNYGYTF
>.|TRBJ2-7|TRBV5-1|.
TGCGCCAGCAGCTTGGAAGGGGTCCCCTCTGAGCAGTACTTC
CASSLEGVPSEQYF
>TRBD1|TRBJ1-2|TRBV5-6|.
TGTGCCAGCAGCTTGCTTGACAGGGCCTATGGCTACACCTTC
CASSLLDRAYGYTF
>.|TRBJ1-1|TRBV7-2|.
TGTGCCAGCAGCTTAGGCCGGGGTGGCGGCACTGAAGCTTTCTTT
CASSLGRGGGTEAFF
>TRBD2|TRBJ2-3|TRBV10-3|.
TGTGCCATCTCAGGGACTAGTCCCACAGATACGCAGTATTTT
CAISGTSPTDTQYF
>.|TRBJ2-7|TRBV2|.
TGTGCCAGCAGGCGGAGGAGACCTTCCTACGAGCAGTACTTC
CASRRRRPSYEQYF
>TRBD2|TRBJ2-1|TRBV5-1|.
TGCGCCAGCAGCTTGGGGAGTAGCGGGAGTGGTGGTGAGCAGTTCTTC
CASSLGSSGSGGEQFF
>TRBD2|TRBJ2-6|TRBV27|.
TGTGCCAGCAGTTACTTAACTAGCGGAATTTCTGGGGCCAACGTCCTGACTTTC
CASSYLTSGISGANVLTF
>TRBD2|TRBJ2-5|TRBV5-1|.
TGCGCCAGCAGCTTGGAGGCGGGAGGGGAGCAAGAGACCCAGTACTTC
CASSLEAGGEQETQYF
>TRBD1|TRBJ2-7|TRBV7-9|few
TGTGCCAGCAGCTTAGACAGGGGAATGAGGGAGCAGTACTTC
CASSLDRGMREQYF
>.|TRBJ2-3|TRBV6-4|few
TGTGCCAGCAGTGACTCGGTGGCGGCTAGCACAGATACGCAGTATTTT
CASSDSVAASTDTQYF
>TRBD2|TRBJ2-7|TRBV12-5|.
TGTGCTAGTGGTTTGACGACTAGCGCCTATTACGAGCAGTACTTC
CASGLTTSAYYEQYF
>TRBD2|TRBJ2-7|TRBV6-1|.
TGTGCCAGCAGAGAGCGGGACGGGCTCCGCGAGCAGTACTTC
CASRERDGLREQYF
>.|TRBJ2-1|TRBV25-1|.
TGTGCCAGCAGTGAACTAGCGGAGGGGGGGTGGCAGTTCTTC
CASSELAEGGWQFF
>.|TRBJ1-6|TRBV2|.
TGTGCCAGCAGTGACACAGGTTTGCCCTCCTATAATTCACCCCTCCACTTT
CASSDTGLPSYNSPLHF
>.|TRBJ2-7|TRBV5-8|.
TGTGCCAGCAGCCTTCTGGACAGCTATAGCGAGCAGTACTTC
CASSLLDSYSEQYF
>.|TRBJ2-1|TRBV7-9|.
TGTGCCAGCAGCCCGAGAGTAGGCGGGACCTACTACAATGAGCAGTTCTTC
CASSPRVGGTYYNEQFF
>.|TRBJ2-3|TRBV5-1|.
TGCGCCAGCAGCTTGGTACTAGACGGGCGGGGCACAGATACGCAGTATTTT
CASSLVLDGRGTDTQYF
>.|TRBJ1-1|TRBV29-1|.
TGCAGCGTTGTAGGACAGTTACCAGGAGGCACTGAAGCTTTCTTT
CSVVGQLPGGTEAFF
>TRBD2|TRBJ2-1|TRBV10-1|.
TGCGCCAGCAGTGAGAGCCTAGCGGGAGAAAATGAGCAGTTCTTC
CASSESLAGENEQFF
>.|TRBJ2-5|TRBV7-2|.
TGTGCCAGCACCCCGGGCGGGGAGACCCAGTACTTC
CASTPGGETQYF
>TRBD1|TRBJ1-4|TRBV5-4|.
TGTGCCAGCAGCTCAAGCCGGGACAGCCGTGAAAAACTGTTTTTT
CASSSSRDSREKLFF
>.|TRBJ2-7|TRBV6-1|.
TGTGCCAGCAGTGAACGACTAACCTACGAGCAGTACTTC
CASSERLTYEQYF
>.|TRBJ1-4|TRBV7-9|.
TGTGCCAGCAGCTTAATTGGGCAGATTAATGAAAAACTGTTTTTT
CASSLIGQINEKLFF
>TRBD1|TRBJ1-1|TRBV7-9|few
TGTGCCAGCAGCTACGGTCCGGGACAGAGAATGAACACTGAAGCTTTCTTT
CASSYGPGQRMNTEAFF
>.|TRBJ2-3|TRBV5-1|.
TGCGCCAGCAGAGATGCGACAGATACGCAGTATTTT
CASRDATDTQYF
>.|TRBJ1-1|TRBV5-8|.
TGTGCCAGCAGCCGCTCAGGGTCTCTGAACACTGAAGCTTTCTTT
CASSRSGSLNTEAFF
>.|TRBJ2-7|TRBV27|.
TGTGCCAGCAGCAAGACTAGTGTTGCCTACGAGCAGTACTTC
CASSKTSVAYEQYF
>TRBD1|TRBJ1-5|TRBV6-1|.
TGTGCCAGCAGTGTCGGGACAGGGAGCTCTTATAGCAATCAGCCCCAGCATTTT
CASSVGTGSSYSNQPQHF
>TRBD1|TRBJ2-2|TRBV27|.
TGTGCCAGCAGAGGGGGCGACACCGGGGAGCTGTTTTTT
CASRGGDTGELFF